These 30 T cell receptor beta chains originate from one sample sequenced in a study of T cells in localized non-small cell lung cancer. The repertoire was sequenced with immunoSEQ multiplex PCR; TCRdb's copy has only in-frame clones and lacks some. The sample contains roughly 86,000 clones, 84% of which appear only once. The specimen was peripheral blood, collected before any cancer treatment. Receptor source: a man aged 40 to 70 with stage I lung adenocarcinoma.

This rearrangement joins TRBV7-2 to TRBJ2-1; D may be TRBD1 (5 bases). Germline CDR1 and CDR2: SGHTA and FQGNSA. Trimming left V 5 bases short and J 3 bases short, with 17 bases between. There are 16 residues in the CDR3. The CDR3 bases are TGTGCCAGCAGCAAACGCGGACAAGCCGGCTACAATGAGCAGTTCTTC. The encoded protein is CASSKRGQAGYNEQFF.

This clone was seen a single time. This chain connects TRBV19 to TRBJ2-1; weak D call: TRBD1 (5 bases). CDR3 length: 16 residues. CDR1 and CDR2 (germline): LNHDA, SQIVND (reference sequence). V was cut by 2 bases and J by 1 base, with 12 bases left in between. For the CDR3, the DNA is TGTGCCAGTAGTATACAGGACACATGGTCCTACAATGAGCAGTTCTTC. Protein product: CASSIQDTWSYNEQFF.

The V call is TRBV25-1, the J call TRBJ1-2; 7 positions match TRBD1. Germline CDR1 is MGHDK and CDR2 is SYGVNS. The CDR3 extends over 12 amino acids. Here the CDR3 reads CALGGEAVGYTF. The CDR3 DNA is TGTGCATTAGGGGGCGAAGCTGTTGGCTACACCTTC.

The chain is built from TRBV9 and TRBJ2-3; 10 nucleotides align to TRBD2. The ends lost 0 bases at V and 6 bases at J; junction bases unmatched: 7. CDR1 is SGDLS, CDR2 YYNGEE, per germline. There are 16 residues in the CDR3. The CDR3 loop reads CASSVEGSGGSDTQYF. Written as DNA, the CDR3 is TGTGCCAGCAGCGTAGAGGGTAGCGGGGGGTCGGATACGCAGTATTTT.

V usage is TRBV19 and J usage is TRBJ2-2, with a possible D match to TRBD1 (5 bases). This CDR3 comprises 12 residues. V lost 7 bases and J lost 5, with 8 bases in between. CDR1 is LNHDA, CDR2 SQIVND, per germline (reference sequence). This chain's CDR3 is CASTGSTGELFF. CDR3 DNA: TGTGCCAGTACAGGGTCGACCGGGGAGCTGTTTTTT.

This clone was observed a few times. The gene calls are TRBV21-1 and TRBJ1-5; TRBD1 was called by the table and not checked on the DNA. TRBV21-1 is shown as a pseudogene. This CDR3 spans 14 amino acids. CDR3 amino acids: CASSKGQKGQPQHF. The CDR3 DNA sequence: TGTGCCAGCAGCAAGGGACAAAAGGGACAGCCCCAGCATTTT.

The V and J genes are TRBV30 and TRBJ2-7; D unclear. Per the germline V gene, CDR1 is GTSNPN and CDR2 is SVGIG (reference sequence). V gave up 2 bases and J gave up 4 bases, with 6 bases separating them. The CDR3 is 11 residues long. The CDR3 protein is CAWSFQYEQYF. CDR3 in DNA: TGTGCCTGGAGTTTCCAGTACGAGCAGTACTTC.

This clone was observed a few times. The V gene is TRBV5-1, the J gene TRBJ1-4; TRBD1 matches 7 bases. The CDR3 length is 14 residues. Unmatched junction bases numbered 4, after V lost 3 bases and J lost 5 bases. Germline V gene sequence: CDR1 SGHRS, CDR2 YFSETQ. The DNA for the CDR3 is TGCGCCAGCAGCTCTCCGGGACAGAATGAAAAACTGTTTTTT. Translation: CASSSPGQNEKLFF.

Only one count was recorded for this clone. The chain is built from TRBV4-3 and TRBJ2-3; 9 nucleotides agree with TRBD2. Germline CDR1 is LGHNA and CDR2 is YSLEER. V was pared by 1 base and J by 7 bases, with 9 bases of the junction left unmatched. The CDR3 totals 16 residues. The CDR3 DNA follows: TGCGCCAGCAGCCAAGCGAGTAGCGGGGGCCTCAATACGCAGTATTTT. The encoded protein is CASSQASSGGLNTQYF.

For this clone: The same CDR3 arises from other DNA sequences in this sample as well. This chain uses TRBV30 with TRBJ1-5; no clear D gene. Trimming shortened V by 2 bases and J by 0 bases, and 5 bases separated the two germline ends. Germline CDR1 GTSNPN, CDR2 SVGIG (reference sequence). This CDR3 spans 13 amino acids. The CDR3 reads CAWSRDSNQPQHF. CDR3 in DNA: TGTGCCTGGAGTAGAGATAGCAATCAGCCCCAGCATTTT.

This rearrangement joins TRBV29-1 to TRBJ2-5; D not certain. V dropped 2 bases and J dropped 5 bases, with 12 bases sitting between them. Germline V gives CDR1 SQVTM, CDR2 ANQGSEA. The CDR3 is 13 residues long. The CDR3 sequence is CSVESGSLETQYF. The DNA of the CDR3 is TGCAGCGTTGAATCGGGCAGCCTGGAGACCCAGTACTTC.

CDR3 sequence: CAWSDGGEGEKLFF. Here the CDR3 DNA reads TGTGCCTGGAGTGACGGCGGAGAGGGAGAAAAACTGTTTTTT. The chain carries TRBV30 and TRBJ1-4; no firm D call. This CDR3 spans 14 amino acids. V was shortened by 1 base and J by 8 bases, with 14 bases between the two germline ends. Germline values: CDR1 GTSNPN, CDR2 SVGIG (reference sequence).

The V and J genes are TRBV5-1 and TRBJ2-5; D may be TRBD2 (5 bases). V gave up 4 bases and J gave up 4 bases, with 14 bases separating them. CDR1 and CDR2 from the germline V gene are SGHRS and YFSETQ. The CDR3 is 14 residues long. In DNA, the CDR3 is TGCGCCAGCAGCCTCGGAGGAGCCCCAGAGACCCAGTACTTC. Translated, it gives CASSLGGAPETQYF. Using reference TRBV5-1 and TRBJ2-5 for the parts outside the CDR3, the full variable domain is KAGVTQTPRYLIKTRGQQVTLSCSPISGHRSVSWYQQTPGQGLQFLFEYFSETQRNKGNFPGRFSGRQFSNSRSEMNVSTLELGDSALYLCASSLGGAPETQYFGPGTRLLVL.

The chain is built from TRBV5-4 and TRBJ2-5, with D hard to call. The germline V and J ends were trimmed by 4 bases and 0 bases, with 7 bases remaining between them. Germline V lookup: CDR1 SGHNT, CDR2 YYREEE (reference sequence). This CDR3 comprises 13 residues. The CDR3 DNA reads TGTGCCAGCAGCCCCTCGTACCAAGAGACCCAGTACTTC. This codes for CASSPSYQETQYF.

The chain combines TRBV27 with TRBJ2-5, with D uncertain. Germline CDR1 and CDR2: MNHEY and SMNVEV (reference sequence). CDR3 length: 14 residues. Trimming left V 5 bases short and J 1 base short, with 11 bases between. The CDR3 region is CASSPYSTQETQYF. The CDR3 nucleotides are TGTGCCAGCAGTCCCTACAGCACCCAAGAGACCCAGTACTTC.

This chain links TRBV7-6 with TRBJ1-2; 9 positions agree with TRBD1. This CDR3 is built from 14 residues. CDR1 is SGHVS and CDR2 is FNYEAQ in the germline V gene. V was pared by 1 base and J by 7 bases, with 4 bases of the junction left unmatched. Here the CDR3 DNA reads TGTGCCAGCAGCTTAGAAGTACAGGGGGCTGGCTACACCTTC. Its translation: CASSLEVQGAGYTF.

The chain has TRBV5-4 and TRBJ2-3, with 8 bases fitting TRBD2. Germline V CDR1 and CDR2: SGHNT, YYREEE (reference sequence). V gave up 4 bases and J gave up 5 bases; unmatched junction bases: 9. CDR3 length: 15 amino acids. The DNA for the CDR3 is TGTGCCAGCAGCCGTCTCACTAGCGGAGGAGATACGCAGTATTTT. Translating gives CASSRLTSGGDTQYF.

V is TRBV7-6 and J is TRBJ2-3; a weak D match, TRBD1 (5 bases). Looked up from germline, CDR1 is SGHVS and CDR2 is FNYEAQ. The CDR3 length is 15 residues. V gave up 0 bases and J gave up 0 bases, with 7 bases separating them. CDR3 amino acids: CASSLAQGSTDTQYF. CDR3 nucleotides: TGTGCCAGCAGCTTAGCGCAGGGAAGCACAGATACGCAGTATTTT. Using reference TRBV7-6 and TRBJ2-3 for the parts outside the CDR3, the full variable domain is GAGVSQSPRYKVTKRGQDVALRCDPISGHVSLYWYRQALGQGPEFLTYFNYEAQQDKSGLPNDRFSAERPEGSISTLTIQRTEQRDSAMYRCASSLAQGSTDTQYFGPGTRLTVL.

The chain joins TRBV5-5 to TRBJ2-7; perhaps TRBD1 as D (7 bases). Germline-derived CDR1 and CDR2 are SGHKS and YYEKEE (reference sequence). The V and J ends lost 0 bases and 4 bases respectively, with 14 bases between them. CDR3 length: 15 amino acids. The DNA for the CDR3 is TGTGCCAGCAGCTTGGACAAGACAGGGACTTACGAGCAGTACTTC. This sequence encodes CASSLDKTGTYEQYF. The entire variable domain, with the rest obtained from reference TRBV5-5 and TRBJ2-7, is as follows: DAGVTQSPTHLIKTRGQQVTLRCSPISGHKSVSWYQQVLGQGPQFIFQYYEKEERGRGNFPDRFSARQFPNYSSELNVNALLLGDSALYLCASSLDKTGTYEQYFGPGTRLTVT.

The J gene is TRBJ1-2, the V gene TRBV30; TRBD1 is a possible D gene (6 bases). The V end was cut by 0 bases, the J end by 8 bases, with 10 bases between. The CDR3 spans 12 residues. Per the germline V gene, CDR1 is GTSNPN and CDR2 is SVGIG (reference sequence). The CDR3 DNA follows: TGTGCCTGGAGTGTCACAGGGAAGGGCTACACCTTC. This encodes CAWSVTGKGYTF.

The rearrangement uses TRBV7-3 and TRBJ2-1; D remains ambiguous. This CDR3 region has 14 residues. The germline V gene has CDR1 SGHTA and CDR2 FQGTGA. Trimming pared 4 bases from V and 10 bases from J, leaving 17 bases between. The CDR3, as DNA: TGTGCCAGCAGCTCGCGGAATACTCCCAGGGAGCAGTTCTTC. It encodes CASSSRNTPREQFF.

The chain links TRBV15 to TRBJ2-2; TRBD2 is a possible D gene (6 bases). This CDR3 has 16 residues. CDR1 is LNHNV and CDR2 is YYDKDF in the germline V gene (reference sequence). V lost 2 bases, J lost 5 bases, and 15 bases lay in between. CDR3 loop: CATSRHGGSGTGELFF. Written as DNA, the CDR3 is TGTGCCACCAGCAGACACGGAGGGTCTGGTACCGGGGAGCTGTTTTTT. The complete variable domain, with remaining parts taken from reference TRBV15 and TRBJ2-2, reads DAMVIQNPRYQVTQFGKPVTLSCSQTLNHNVMYWYQQKSSQAPKLLFHYYDKDFNNEADTPDNFQSRRPNTSFCFLDIRSPGLGDTAMYLCATSRHGGSGTGELFFGEGSRLTVL.

The rearrangement joins TRBV6-5 to TRBJ2-7; D gene ambiguous. Germline loops: CDR1 MNHEY, CDR2 SVGAGI. The CDR3 extends over 14 amino acids. The V and J ends lost 2 bases and 0 bases respectively, with 8 bases between them. CDR3 sequence (DNA): TGTGCCAGCAGTTACGGGTCAAACTCCTACGAGCAGTACTTC. The encoded protein is CASSYGSNSYEQYF.

This clone appeared a single time. The junction shows a germline mismatch at one end, possibly a read error. The chain is built from TRBV6-1 and TRBJ2-4; no clear D gene. The CDR3 contains 11 residues. Per the germline V gene, CDR1 is MNHNS and CDR2 is SASEGT. This CDR3 reads CASSEALRRNF. In DNA, the CDR3 is TGTGCCAGCAGTGAAGCGCTCCGACGTAACTTC.

The chain recombines TRBV5-1 with TRBJ2-5, with unresolved D. The V gene lost 3 bases and the J gene lost 4 bases, with 10 bases spanning the gap. The CDR3 sequence is 13 residues long. The germline gives CDR1 SGHRS, CDR2 YFSETQ. CDR3 in amino acids: CASSSVGRETQYF. The CDR3 coding sequence is TGCGCCAGCAGCTCGGTGGGTAGAGAGACCCAGTACTTC.

This chain uses TRBV30 with TRBJ2-3; TRBD2 matches 10 bases. The CDR3 has 17 residues. Germline V gene data show CDR1 as GTSNPN and CDR2 as SVGIG (reference sequence). Trimming at V came to 2 bases and at J to 4 bases, leaving 12 bases not matched to a gene. Here the CDR3 DNA reads TGTGCCTGGAGTTCCCCCGGACTAGCGGTAGATTCAGATACGCAGTATTTT. It translates to CAWSSPGLAVDSDTQYF. The complete variable domain, with remaining parts taken from reference TRBV30 and TRBJ2-3, reads SQTIHQWPATLVQPVGSPLSLECTVEGTSNPNLYWYRQAAGRGLQLLFYSVGIGQISSEVPQNLSASRPQDRQFILSSKKLLLSDSGFYLCAWSSPGLAVDSDTQYFGPGTRLTVL.

The V gene is TRBV7-2, the J gene TRBJ1-2, with 7 positions matching TRBD1. Germline V gives CDR1 SGHTA, CDR2 FQGNSA. V was clipped by 3 bases and J by 4 bases; unmatched bases: 8. This CDR3 has 15 residues. CDR3 in DNA: TGTGCCAGCAGCTTCACGCGGGACAGCCTCTATGGCTACACCTTC. It specifies CASSFTRDSLYGYTF.

V gene TRBV6-1 combines with J gene TRBJ1-1; TRBD1 is a possible D gene (5 bases). The V and J ends lost 3 bases and 0 bases respectively, with 8 bases between them. The germline V gene has CDR1 MNHNS and CDR2 SASEGT. The length of the CDR3 is 14 residues. CDR3 DNA sequence: TGTGCCAGCAGTGAGGGGGGACTGAACACTGAAGCTTTCTTT. Translating gives CASSEGGLNTEAFF.

The chain carries TRBV30 and TRBJ1-2; D unresolved. There are 14 residues in the CDR3. Trimming took 4 bases from V and 1 from J, leaving 13 bases between them. Per germline, CDR1 GTSNPN and CDR2 SVGIG (reference sequence). The CDR3 is CAWIKGRRNYGYTF. The CDR3 nucleotides read TGTGCCTGGATCAAAGGAAGGCGTAACTATGGCTACACCTTC.

The chain carries TRBV7-3 and TRBJ2-1; D may be TRBD2 (6 bases). Germline CDR1 SGHTA, CDR2 FQGTGA. Trimming cost V 1 base and J 9 bases, with 10 bases left between them. The CDR3 extends over 13 amino acids. Written as DNA, the CDR3 is TGTGCCAGCAGCTTAAGGGGGGTTAGTGAGCAGTTCTTC. Amino acids: CASSLRGVSEQFF.